The entry below gives a single TCR beta chain sequence along with its context. Its specificity is unknown. The sample comes from a study of T cells in Graves' hyperthyroidism and ophthalmopathy. Findings and limits, study-wide: Appearing also in blood were most of the thyroid clonotypes expanded above 0.001.

Authors of the study amplified TCR beta CDR3 regions from RNA transcripts. Initially, a first-round RT-PCR of the TCR CDR3 employed the HTBI primer set. TCRdb reanalysed the multiplex PCR reads using MiXCR and keeps one entry per CDR3 protein. The table has over 120,000 distinct CDR3 sequences, 22% seen once; the top ten hold 65% to 80%. Germline loops: CDR1 SEHNR, CDR2 FQNEAQ (reference sequence). This CDR3 spans 16 amino acids. V lost 5 bases to trimming and J lost 4 bases; unmatched junction nucleotides: 7. Patients aged 18 to 65 had newly diagnosed hyperthyroidism of under 2 months' duration. Sample: blood. The TCR comes from a woman aged 50 to 60 with Graves' hyperthyroidism that later progressed to Graves' ophthalmopathy. The chain carries TRBV7-9 and TRBJ2-1; the match to TRBD2 covers 11 bases. The CDR3, as DNA: TGTGCCAGCAGCACTAGCCGACTAGCGGGGTACAATGAGCAGTTCTTC. It encodes CASSTSRLAGYNEQFF.